The rows below give T cell receptor beta chains drawn from one sample of a study of cytomegalovirus exposure and HLA in healthy donors. Method: immunoSEQ multiplex PCR; TCRdb's copy keeps in-frame clones and lacks some. The repertoire holds about 200,000 clones, roughly nine tenths seen once, with 0.9% to 1.2% in the top ten. Sequenced: PBMCs. The receptors were sampled from a boy aged 2-15 years in good health and CMV-seronegative. Each CDR3 is given without its conserved first and last residue. D genes are given only for firm matches.

d_call	v_call	j_call	cdr3_aa
TRBD1	TRBV30	TRBJ1-1	AWGDSRTF
NA	TRBV30	TRBJ2-7	AWRLGTSYEQY
NA	TRBV30	TRBJ1-2	AWSSGGRGLDGYT
TRBD1	TRBV5-1	TRBJ2-7	ASSTGQGRYEQY
TRBD2	TRBV7-2	NA	ASSRDAGAAYEQY
TRBD2	TRBV5-1	TRBJ2-2	ASSSLAAGRGSTGELF
TRBD1	TRBV5-1	TRBJ2-5	ASRLGQGDQTQY
TRBD1	TRBV30	TRBJ2-3	AWSAGGFADTQY
TRBD1	TRBV25-1	TRBJ1-6	ASTYDRGNSPLH
NA	TRBV5-4	NA	ASSLRGTYEQY
NA	TRBV7-9	NA	ASSSNRDASYEQY
TRBD1	TRBV30	TRBJ1-1	AWAGGGNTEAF
NA	TRBV9	TRBJ2-7	ASSVDPGSAVREQY
NA	TRBV30	NA	AWSVLGAGSRYEQY
TRBD1	TRBV5-1	TRBJ2-7	ASSTGQGINEQY
TRBD2	TRBV11-2	TRBJ2-1	ASSLSLAGEGINEQF
TRBD1	TRBV5-3	TRBJ2-7	ARSLTVVAGQVLGEQY
TRBD1	TRBV5-1	TRBJ1-2	ASSLSTGGVVGGYT
TRBD1	TRBV28	TRBJ1-1	ASSDIGQGASAF
NA	TRBV4-1	NA	ASSQGPAGKYEQY
NA	TRBV10-2	TRBJ2-3	ASSPDGTSTDTQY
TRBD1	TRBV6-5	TRBJ1-2	ASRSGTGSNYGYT
NA	TRBV27	TRBJ2-2	ASSSGTLNTGELF
NA	TRBV30	TRBJ2-5	AWSVQLVTEQY
TRBD1	TRBV4-1	TRBJ1-5	ASSHPDRDGQPQH
TRBD2	TRBV9	TRBJ2-5	ASSVVGLAGGQETQY
NA	TRBV5-1	TRBJ1-6	ASSLGPTFGSPLH
NA	TRBV5-1	TRBJ2-7	ASSPRTNSYEQY
TRBD1	TRBV29-1	TRBJ1-3	SVVGPGGPGNTIY